This T cell receptor (beta chain) was captured by sequencing in a study of cytomegalovirus exposure and HLA in healthy donors. Turning to the study itself: Out of roughly 170 million T cells, an earlier analysis found some 120 million unique TCR beta sequences in total. General observations from the study: Later on, a genetic analysis was performed. It linked a missense variant in DCLRE1C with V- and J-gene trimming of TCR beta. The authors considered a cluster of highly shared sequence variants likely to be a sequencing artifact. It was in a later analysis that TCR association rates were seen to vary by HLA locus, highest for DRB1 and lowest for HLA-C.

PCR amplification relied on 60 Vbeta primers (plus 13 Jbeta primers). Clones were sequenced by immunoSEQ multiplex PCR, and TCRdb holds only the in-frame ones, with some missing. The sample lists 150,000 to 200,000 clones, around 76% occurring once. V lost 4 bases, J lost 3 bases, and 19 bases lay in between. Germline V gene sequence: CDR1 SGHRS, CDR2 YFSETQ. The CDR3 is made up of 16 amino acids. Concerning this clone itself: Antigen unknown.

The receptor's source is a woman younger than 45 in good health and CMV-seropositive. This chain links TRBV5-1 with TRBJ1-1, with D maybe TRBD1 (6 bases). Sequenced input: PBMCs. This CDR3 is CASSPLQGRFDTEAFF. CDR3 nucleotides: TGCGCCAGCAGCCCGTTACAGGGTCGGTTCGACACTGAAGCTTTCTTT.